The source of this T cell receptor beta chain is a study of T cell responses to AZD1222 COVID-19 vaccine. General study findings and limits: Mapped onto spike, vaccine-associated CD4 TCRs spanned it and were dominant at 160-218 and 743-854. Possibly, clonal diversity was underestimated; donors were largely white British and included more females. After two AZD1222 doses, spike-specific TCR breadth and depth rose versus day 0.

Assay used: immunoSEQ multiplex PCR; TCRdb lists only in-frame clones, some missing. This table has 130,000 to 150,000 clones, around 88% appearing once. About this clone itself: Antigen unknown.

J was trimmed by 2 bases and V by 0 bases; bases with no gene match: 1. CDR3 length equals 15 residues. Germline loops: CDR1 LNHDA, CDR2 SQIVND (reference sequence). This sequence joins TRBV19 and TRBJ2-1; TRBD2 matches 7 bases. This receptor was taken from an adult in good health. This sample comprised peripheral blood, obtained on day 0 of AZD1222 vaccination. The CDR3 DNA sequence: TGTGCCAGTAGTATAGACCTAGCGGCCTACAATGAGCAGTTCTTC. Its translation: CASSIDLAAYNEQFF.